This paragraph covers one TCR beta chain sequence. The data belong to a study of blood T cell repertoires in COVID-19. Study-wide background: Acute and convalescent COVID-19 specimens originated in the United States, Italy and Spain. PBMCs, B-cell-depleted T cells, or T cells were the source of the cDNA or gDNA that made up the material.

This CDR3 region has 13 residues. V dropped 3 bases and J dropped 5; count of bases not matched to a gene: 4. Looked up from germline, CDR1 is SGDLS and CDR2 is YYNGEE. Authors' analysis steps: From reference gene primer amplification, estimates of nucleated cell counts were derived. Assay used: immunoSEQ multiplex PCR; TCRdb lists only in-frame clones, some missing. That table gives V, J and clone size, and the DNA gave D and trimming. The sample carries a few hundred thousand clones, 84% recorded once. The chain carries TRBV9 and TRBJ1-2; TRBD1 matches 7 bases. Sequencing was done on a sample of peripheral blood. The source of this sequence is a woman aged 40 to 50 who had recovered from COVID-19. CDR3 coding DNA: TGTGCCAGCAGCGCAGGGGGGACGTATGGCTACACCTTC. This codes for CASSAGGTYGYTF. Full variable domain (rest looked up from reference TRBV9 and TRBJ1-2): DSGVTQTPKHLITATGQRVTLRCSPRSGDLSVYWYQQSLDQGLQFLIQYYNGEERAKGNILERFSAQQFPDLHSELNLSSLELGDSALYFCASSAGGTYGYTFGSGTRLTVV.